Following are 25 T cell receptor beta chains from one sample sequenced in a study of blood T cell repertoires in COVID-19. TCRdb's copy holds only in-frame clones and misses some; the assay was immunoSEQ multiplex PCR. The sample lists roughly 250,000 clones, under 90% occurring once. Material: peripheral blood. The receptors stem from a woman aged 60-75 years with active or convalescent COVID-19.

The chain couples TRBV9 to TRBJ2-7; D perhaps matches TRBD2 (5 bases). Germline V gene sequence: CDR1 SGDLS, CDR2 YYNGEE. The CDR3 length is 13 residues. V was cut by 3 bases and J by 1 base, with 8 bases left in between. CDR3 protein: CASSGEGSYEQYF. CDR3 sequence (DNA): TGTGCCAGCAGCGGCGAGGGTTCCTACGAGCAGTACTTC.

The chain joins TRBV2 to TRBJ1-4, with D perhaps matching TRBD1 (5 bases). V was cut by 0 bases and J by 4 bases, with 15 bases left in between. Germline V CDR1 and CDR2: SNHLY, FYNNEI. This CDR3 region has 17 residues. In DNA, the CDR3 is TGTGCCAGCAGTGAAGCATTGGAGACAGCAGATAATGAAAAACTGTTTTTT. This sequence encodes CASSEALETADNEKLFF.

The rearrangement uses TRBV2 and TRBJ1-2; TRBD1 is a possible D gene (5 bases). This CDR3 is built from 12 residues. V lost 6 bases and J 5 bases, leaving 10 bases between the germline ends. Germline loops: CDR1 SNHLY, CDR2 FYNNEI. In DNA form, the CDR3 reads TGTGCCAGCAGCCAGGGAAGGTATGGCTACACCTTC. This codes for CASSQGRYGYTF.

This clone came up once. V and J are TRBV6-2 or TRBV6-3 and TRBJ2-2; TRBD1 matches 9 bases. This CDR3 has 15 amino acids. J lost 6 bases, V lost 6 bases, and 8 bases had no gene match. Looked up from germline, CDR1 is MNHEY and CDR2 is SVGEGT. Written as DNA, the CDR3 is TGTGCCAGCAGCCCCCAGACAGGGGGGTCCGGGGAGCTGTTTTTT. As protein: CASSPQTGGSGELFF.

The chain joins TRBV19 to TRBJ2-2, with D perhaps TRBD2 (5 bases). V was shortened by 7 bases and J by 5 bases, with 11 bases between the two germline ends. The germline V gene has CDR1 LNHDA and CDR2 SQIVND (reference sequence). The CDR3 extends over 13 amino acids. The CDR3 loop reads CASNLGSTGELFF. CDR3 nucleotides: TGTGCCAGTAATCTAGGGAGTACCGGGGAGCTGTTTTTT.

CDR3 in amino acids: CAWKGFASSANEQFF. CDR3 nucleotides: TGTGCCTGGAAAGGGTTTGCCTCTAGCGCCAATGAGCAGTTCTTC. The chain joins TRBV30 to TRBJ2-1; tentative D call: TRBD2 (6 bases). Germline-derived CDR1 and CDR2 are GTSNPN and SVGIG (reference sequence). V was pared by 4 bases and J by 6 bases, with 19 bases between. The CDR3 has 15 residues.

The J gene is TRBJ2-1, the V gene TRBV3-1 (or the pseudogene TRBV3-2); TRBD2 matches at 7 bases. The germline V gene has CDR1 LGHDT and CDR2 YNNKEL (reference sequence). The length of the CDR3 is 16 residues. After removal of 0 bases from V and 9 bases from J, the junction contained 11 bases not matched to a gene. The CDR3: CASSQDKRLADFEQFF. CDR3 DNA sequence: TGTGCCAGCAGCCAAGATAAGAGGCTAGCGGATTTTGAGCAGTTCTTC.

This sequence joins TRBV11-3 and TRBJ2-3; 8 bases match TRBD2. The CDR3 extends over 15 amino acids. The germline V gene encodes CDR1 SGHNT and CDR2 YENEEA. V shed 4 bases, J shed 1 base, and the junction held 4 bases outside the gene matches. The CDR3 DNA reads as TGTGCCAGCAGCTCCGGGACTAGGGGCACAGATACGCAGTATTTT. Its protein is CASSSGTRGTDTQYF.

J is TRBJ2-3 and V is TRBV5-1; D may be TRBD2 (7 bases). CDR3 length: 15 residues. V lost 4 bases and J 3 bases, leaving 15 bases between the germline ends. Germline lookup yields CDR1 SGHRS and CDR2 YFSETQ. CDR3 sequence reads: CASSPGGARTDTQYF. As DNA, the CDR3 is TGCGCCAGCAGCCCTGGGGGGGCGCGGACAGATACGCAGTATTTT.

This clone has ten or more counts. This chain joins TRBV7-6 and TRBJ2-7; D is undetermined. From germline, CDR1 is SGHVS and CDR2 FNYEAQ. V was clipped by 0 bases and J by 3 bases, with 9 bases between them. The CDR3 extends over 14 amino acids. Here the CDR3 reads CASSLARAGYEQYF. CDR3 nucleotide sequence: TGTGCCAGCAGCTTAGCCCGAGCCGGCTACGAGCAGTACTTC.

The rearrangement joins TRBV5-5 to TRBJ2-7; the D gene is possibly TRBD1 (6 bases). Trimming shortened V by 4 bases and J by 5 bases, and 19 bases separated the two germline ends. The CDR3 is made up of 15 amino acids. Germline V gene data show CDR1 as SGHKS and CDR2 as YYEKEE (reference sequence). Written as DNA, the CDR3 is TGTGCCAGCAGCATCTTGACAGGTACAAGCCACGAGCAGTACTTC. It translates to CASSILTGTSHEQYF.

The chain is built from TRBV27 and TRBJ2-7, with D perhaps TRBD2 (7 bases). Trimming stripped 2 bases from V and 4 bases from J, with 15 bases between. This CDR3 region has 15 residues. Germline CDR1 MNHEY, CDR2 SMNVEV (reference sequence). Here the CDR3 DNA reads TGTGCCAGCAGTTTAAGCACGGGGGGCCTATACGAGCAGTACTTC. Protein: CASSLSTGGLYEQYF.

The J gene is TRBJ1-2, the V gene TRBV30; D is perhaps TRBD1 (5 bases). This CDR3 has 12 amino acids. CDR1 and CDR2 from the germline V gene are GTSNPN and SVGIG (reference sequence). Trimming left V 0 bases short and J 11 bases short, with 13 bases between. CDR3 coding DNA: TGTGCCTGGAGTGTAACGACAGTCAAGTACACCTTC. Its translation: CAWSVTTVKYTF.

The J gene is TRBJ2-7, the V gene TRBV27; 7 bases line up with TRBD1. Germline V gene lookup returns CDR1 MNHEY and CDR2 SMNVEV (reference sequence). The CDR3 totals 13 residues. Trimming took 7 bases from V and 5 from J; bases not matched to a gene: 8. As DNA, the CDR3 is TGTGCCAGCAAGGGGGACAGTATAAACGAGCAGTACTTC. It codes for CASKGDSINEQYF.

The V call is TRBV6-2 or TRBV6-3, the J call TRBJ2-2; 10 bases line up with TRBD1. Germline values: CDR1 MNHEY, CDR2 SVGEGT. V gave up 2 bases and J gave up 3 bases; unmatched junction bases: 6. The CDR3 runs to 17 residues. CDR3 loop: CASSYGVGTGDTGELFF. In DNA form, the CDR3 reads TGTGCCAGCAGTTACGGAGTAGGGACAGGGGACACCGGGGAGCTGTTTTTT.

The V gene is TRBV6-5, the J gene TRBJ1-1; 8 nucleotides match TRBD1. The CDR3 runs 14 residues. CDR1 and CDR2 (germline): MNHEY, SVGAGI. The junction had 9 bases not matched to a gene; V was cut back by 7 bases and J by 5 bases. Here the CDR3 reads CASTRQGSWTEAFF. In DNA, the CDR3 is TGTGCCAGCACGCGACAGGGGTCGTGGACTGAAGCTTTCTTT.

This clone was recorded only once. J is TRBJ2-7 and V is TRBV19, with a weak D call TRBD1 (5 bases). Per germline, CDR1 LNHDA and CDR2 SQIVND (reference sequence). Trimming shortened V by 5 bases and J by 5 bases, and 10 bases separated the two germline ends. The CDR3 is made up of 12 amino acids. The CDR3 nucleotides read TGTGCCAGTAGTCTCAGGGCCGACGAGCAGTACTTC. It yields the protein CASSLRADEQYF.

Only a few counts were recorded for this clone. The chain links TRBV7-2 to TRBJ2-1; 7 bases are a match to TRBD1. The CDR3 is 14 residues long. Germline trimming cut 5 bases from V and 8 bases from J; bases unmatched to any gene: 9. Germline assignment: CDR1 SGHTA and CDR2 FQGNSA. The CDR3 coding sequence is TGTGCCAGCAGCCAGGGACAGCCGGGGCATGAGCAGTTCTTC. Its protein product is CASSQGQPGHEQFF.

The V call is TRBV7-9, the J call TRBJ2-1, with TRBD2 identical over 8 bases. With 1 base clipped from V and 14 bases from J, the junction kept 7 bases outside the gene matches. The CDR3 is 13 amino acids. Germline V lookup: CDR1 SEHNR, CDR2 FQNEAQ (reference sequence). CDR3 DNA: TGTGCCAGCAGCTTAGTGTTTGCGGGGGGAAAGTTCTTC. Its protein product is CASSLVFAGGKFF.

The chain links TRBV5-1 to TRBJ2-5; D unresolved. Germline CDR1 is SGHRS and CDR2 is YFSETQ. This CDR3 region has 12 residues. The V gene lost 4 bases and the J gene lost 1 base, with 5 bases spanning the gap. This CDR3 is CASSTGQETQYF. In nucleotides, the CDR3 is TGCGCCAGCAGCACGGGCCAAGAGACCCAGTACTTC.

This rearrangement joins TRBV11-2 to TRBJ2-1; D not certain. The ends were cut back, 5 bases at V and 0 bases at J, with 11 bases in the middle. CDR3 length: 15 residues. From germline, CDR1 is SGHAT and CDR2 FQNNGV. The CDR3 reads CASSPIVGSYNEQFF. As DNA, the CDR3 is TGTGCCAGCAGCCCTATAGTTGGCTCCTACAATGAGCAGTTCTTC.

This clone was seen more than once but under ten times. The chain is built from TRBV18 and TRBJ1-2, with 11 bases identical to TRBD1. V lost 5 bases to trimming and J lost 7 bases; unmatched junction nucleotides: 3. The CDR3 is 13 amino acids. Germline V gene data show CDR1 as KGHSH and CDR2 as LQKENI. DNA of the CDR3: TGTGCCAGCTCAACGGACAGGGGGCTTGGCTACACCTTC. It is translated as CASSTDRGLGYTF. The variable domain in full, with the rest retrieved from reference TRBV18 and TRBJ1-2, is NAGVMQNPRHLVRRRGQEARLRCSPMKGHSHVYWYRQLPEEGLKFMVYLQKENIIDESGMPKERFSAEFPKEGPSILRIQQVVRGDSAAYFCASSTDRGLGYTFGSGTRLTVV.

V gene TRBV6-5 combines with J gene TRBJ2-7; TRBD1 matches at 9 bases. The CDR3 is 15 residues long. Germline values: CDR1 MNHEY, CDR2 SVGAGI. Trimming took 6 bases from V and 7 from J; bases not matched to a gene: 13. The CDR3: CASSETGGLSREQYF. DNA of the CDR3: TGTGCCAGCAGCGAGACAGGGGGGTTAAGTCGGGAGCAGTACTTC.

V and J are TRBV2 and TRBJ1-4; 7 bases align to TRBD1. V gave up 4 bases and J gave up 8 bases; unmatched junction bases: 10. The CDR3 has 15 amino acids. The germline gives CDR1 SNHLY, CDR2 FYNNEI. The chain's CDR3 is CASSVLTGPIEKLFF. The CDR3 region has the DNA TGTGCCAGCAGTGTCCTGACAGGGCCCATCGAAAAACTGTTTTTT.

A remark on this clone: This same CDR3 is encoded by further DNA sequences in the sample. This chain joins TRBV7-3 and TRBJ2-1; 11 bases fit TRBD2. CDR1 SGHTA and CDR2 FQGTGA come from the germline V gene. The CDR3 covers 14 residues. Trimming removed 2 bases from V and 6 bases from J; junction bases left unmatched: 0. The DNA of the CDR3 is TGTGCCAGCAGCTTAGGACTAGCGGGCAATGAGCAGTTCTTC. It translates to CASSLGLAGNEQFF.